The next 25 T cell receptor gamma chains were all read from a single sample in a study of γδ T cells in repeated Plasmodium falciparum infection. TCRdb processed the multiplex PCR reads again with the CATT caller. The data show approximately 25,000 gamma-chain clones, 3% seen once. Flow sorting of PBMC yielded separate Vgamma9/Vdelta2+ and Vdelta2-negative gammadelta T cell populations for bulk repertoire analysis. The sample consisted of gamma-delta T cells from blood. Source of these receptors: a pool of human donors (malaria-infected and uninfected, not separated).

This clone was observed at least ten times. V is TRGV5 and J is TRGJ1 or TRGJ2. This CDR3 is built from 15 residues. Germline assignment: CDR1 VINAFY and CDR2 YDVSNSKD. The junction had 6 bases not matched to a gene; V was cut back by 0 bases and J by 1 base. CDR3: CATWDRPGNYYKKLF. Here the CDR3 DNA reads TGTGCCACCTGGGACAGGCCGGGAAATTATTATAAGAAACTCTTT.

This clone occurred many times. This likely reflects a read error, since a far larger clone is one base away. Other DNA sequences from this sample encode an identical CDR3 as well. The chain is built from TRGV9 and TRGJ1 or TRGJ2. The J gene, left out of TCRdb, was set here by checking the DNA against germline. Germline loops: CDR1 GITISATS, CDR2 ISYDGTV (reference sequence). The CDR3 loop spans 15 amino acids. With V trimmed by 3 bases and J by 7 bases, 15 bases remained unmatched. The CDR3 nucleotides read TGTGCCTTGTGGGAGTCCCCGGAGGTTTACTATAAGAAACTCTTT. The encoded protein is CALWESPEVYYKKLF.

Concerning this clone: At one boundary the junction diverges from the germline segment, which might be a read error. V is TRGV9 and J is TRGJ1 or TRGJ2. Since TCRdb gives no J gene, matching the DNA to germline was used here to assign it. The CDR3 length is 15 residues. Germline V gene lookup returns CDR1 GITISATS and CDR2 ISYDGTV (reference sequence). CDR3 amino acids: CALWGVHFPYYKKLF. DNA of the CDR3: TGTGCCTTGTGGGGGGTGCACTTCCCCTATTATAAGAAACTCTTT.

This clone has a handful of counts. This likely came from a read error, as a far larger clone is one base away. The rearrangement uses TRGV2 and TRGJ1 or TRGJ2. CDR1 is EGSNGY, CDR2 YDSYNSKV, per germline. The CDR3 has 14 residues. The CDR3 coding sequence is TGTGCCACTTGGGACCTCGAGAATTATTATAAGAAACTCTTT. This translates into CATWDLENYYKKLF.

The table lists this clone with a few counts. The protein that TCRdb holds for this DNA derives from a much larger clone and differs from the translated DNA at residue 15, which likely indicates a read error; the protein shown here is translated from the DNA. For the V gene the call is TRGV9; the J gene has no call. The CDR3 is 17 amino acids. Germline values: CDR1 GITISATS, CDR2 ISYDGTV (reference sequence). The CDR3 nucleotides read TGTGCCTTGTGGGAGCCAACAACCCCCTGGAATTATTATAAGACACTCTTT. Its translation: CALWEPTTPWNYYKTLF.

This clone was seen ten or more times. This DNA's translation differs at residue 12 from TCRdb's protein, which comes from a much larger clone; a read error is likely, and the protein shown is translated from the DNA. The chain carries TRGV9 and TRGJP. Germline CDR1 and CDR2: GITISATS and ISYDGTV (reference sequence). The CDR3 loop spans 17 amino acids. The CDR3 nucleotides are TGTGCCTTGTGGGAGAAGGGGCAAGAGTTGGGCGAAAAAATCAAGGTATTT. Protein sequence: CALWEKGQELGEKIKVF.

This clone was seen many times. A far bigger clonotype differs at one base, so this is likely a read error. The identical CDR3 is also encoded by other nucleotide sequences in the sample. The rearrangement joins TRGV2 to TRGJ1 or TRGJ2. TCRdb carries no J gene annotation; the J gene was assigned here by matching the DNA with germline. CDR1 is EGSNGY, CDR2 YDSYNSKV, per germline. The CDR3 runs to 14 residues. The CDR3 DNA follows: TGTGCCACTTGGGACGGGACTATTATGGATAAGAAACTCTTT. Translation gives CATWDGTIMDKKLF.

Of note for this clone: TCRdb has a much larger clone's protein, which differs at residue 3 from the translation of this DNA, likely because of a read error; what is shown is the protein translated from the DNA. CDR3 protein: CAMWEVGGELGKKIKVF. The CDR3 DNA follows: TGTGCCATGTGGGAGGTGGGGGGAGAGTTGGGCAAAAAAATCAAGGTATTT. The chain carries TRGV9 and TRGJP. As TCRdb names no J gene, one was assigned here on the basis of a DNA match to germline. Germline CDR1 is GITISATS and CDR2 is ISYDGTV (reference sequence). CDR3 length equals 17 residues.

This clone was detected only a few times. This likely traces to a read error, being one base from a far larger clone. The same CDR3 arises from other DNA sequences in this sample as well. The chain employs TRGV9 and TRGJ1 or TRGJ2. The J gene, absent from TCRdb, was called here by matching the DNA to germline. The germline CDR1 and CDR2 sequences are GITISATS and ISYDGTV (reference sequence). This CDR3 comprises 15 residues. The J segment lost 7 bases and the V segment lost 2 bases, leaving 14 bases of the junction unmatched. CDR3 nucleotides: TGTGCCTTGTGGGAGGGGAACCTACCTTACTATAAGAAACTCTTT. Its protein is CALWEGNLPYYKKLF.

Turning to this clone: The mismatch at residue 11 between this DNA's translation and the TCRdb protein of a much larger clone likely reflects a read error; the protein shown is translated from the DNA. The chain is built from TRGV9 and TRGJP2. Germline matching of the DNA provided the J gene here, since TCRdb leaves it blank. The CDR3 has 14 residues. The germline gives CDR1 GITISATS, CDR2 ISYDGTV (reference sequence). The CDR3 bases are TGTGCCTTGTGGGAGGTGAGTAGTGATTGGGTCAAGACGTTT. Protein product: CALWEVSSDWVKTF.

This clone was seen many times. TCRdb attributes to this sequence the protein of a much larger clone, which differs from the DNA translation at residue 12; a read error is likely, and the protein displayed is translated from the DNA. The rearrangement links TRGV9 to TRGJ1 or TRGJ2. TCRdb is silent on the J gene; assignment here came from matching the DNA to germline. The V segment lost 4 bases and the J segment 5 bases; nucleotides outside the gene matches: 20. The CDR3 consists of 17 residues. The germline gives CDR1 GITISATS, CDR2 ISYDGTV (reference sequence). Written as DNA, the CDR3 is TGTGCCTTGTGGGACCAGCCGAACTACACAAATCATTATAAGAAACTCTTT. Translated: CALWDQPNYTNHYKKLF.

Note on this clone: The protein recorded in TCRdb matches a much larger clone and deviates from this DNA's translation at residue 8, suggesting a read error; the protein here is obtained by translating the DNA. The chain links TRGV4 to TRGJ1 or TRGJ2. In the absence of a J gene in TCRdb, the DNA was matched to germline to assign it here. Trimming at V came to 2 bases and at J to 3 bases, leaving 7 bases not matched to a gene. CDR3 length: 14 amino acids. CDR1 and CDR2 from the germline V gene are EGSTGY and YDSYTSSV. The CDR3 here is CATWDAPGYYKKLF. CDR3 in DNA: TGTGCCACCTGGGATGCCCCGGGTTATTATAAGAAACTCTTT.

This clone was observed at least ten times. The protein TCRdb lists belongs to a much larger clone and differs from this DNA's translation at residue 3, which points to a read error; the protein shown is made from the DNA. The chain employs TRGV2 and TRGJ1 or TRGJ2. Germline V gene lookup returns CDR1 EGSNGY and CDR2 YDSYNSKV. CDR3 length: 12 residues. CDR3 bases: TGTGCCGCCTGGGACGGGCAGAATAAGAAACTCTTT. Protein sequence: CAAWDGQNKKLF.

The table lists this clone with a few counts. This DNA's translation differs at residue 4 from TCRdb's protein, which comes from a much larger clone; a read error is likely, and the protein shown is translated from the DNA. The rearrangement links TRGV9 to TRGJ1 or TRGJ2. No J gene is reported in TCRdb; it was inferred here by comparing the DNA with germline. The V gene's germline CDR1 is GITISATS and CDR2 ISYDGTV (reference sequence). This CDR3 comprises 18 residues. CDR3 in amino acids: CALREVHEVDRNYYKKLF. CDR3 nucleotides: TGTGCCTTGCGGGAGGTGCACGAGGTAGATCGGAATTATTATAAGAAACTCTTT.

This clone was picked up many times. The CDR3 DNA follows: TGTGCCACCTGGGACGGAACATATAAGAAACTCTTT. It is translated as CATWDGTYKKLF. The chain is built from TRGV2 and TRGJ1 or TRGJ2. This CDR3 comprises 12 residues. Germline CDR1 is EGSNGY and CDR2 is YDSYNSKV. The trim removed 1 base at V and 7 bases at J, leaving 4 bases unmatched.

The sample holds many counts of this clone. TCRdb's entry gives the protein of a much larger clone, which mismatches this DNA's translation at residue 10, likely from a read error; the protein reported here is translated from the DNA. The DNA for the CDR3 is TGTGCCACCTGGGATGCGCCTTATTATATGAAACTCTTT. Residues: CATWDAPYYMKLF. The chain links TRGV4 to TRGJ1 or TRGJ2. The J gene is absent in TCRdb and was assigned here via DNA matching to germline. The CDR3 consists of 13 residues. The V gene's germline CDR1 is EGSTGY and CDR2 YDSYTSSV.

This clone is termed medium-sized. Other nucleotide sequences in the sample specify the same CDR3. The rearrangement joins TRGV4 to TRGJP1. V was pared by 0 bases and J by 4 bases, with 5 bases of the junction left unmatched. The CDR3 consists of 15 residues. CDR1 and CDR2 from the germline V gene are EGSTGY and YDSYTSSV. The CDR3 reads CATWDGRVTGWFKIF. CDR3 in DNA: TGTGCCACCTGGGATGGGCGGGTCACTGGTTGGTTCAAGATATTT.

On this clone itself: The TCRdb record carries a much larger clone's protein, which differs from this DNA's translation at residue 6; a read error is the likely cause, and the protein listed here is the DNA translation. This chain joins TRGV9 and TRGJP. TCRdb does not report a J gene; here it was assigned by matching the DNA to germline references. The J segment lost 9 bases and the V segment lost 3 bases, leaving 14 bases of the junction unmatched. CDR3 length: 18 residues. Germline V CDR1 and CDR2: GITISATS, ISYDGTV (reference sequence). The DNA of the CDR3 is TGTGCCTTGTGGGAGATAAGAACGCCCCGGTTGGGCAAAAAAATCAAGGTATTT. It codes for CALWEIRTPRLGKKIKVF.

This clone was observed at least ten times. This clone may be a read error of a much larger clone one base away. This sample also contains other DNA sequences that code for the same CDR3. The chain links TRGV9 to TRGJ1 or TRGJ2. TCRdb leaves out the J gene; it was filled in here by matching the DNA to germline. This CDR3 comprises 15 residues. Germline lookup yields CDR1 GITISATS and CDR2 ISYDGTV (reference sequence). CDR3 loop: CALWEVSPRGYKKLF. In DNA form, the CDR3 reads TGCGCCTTGTGGGAGGTCTCCCCGCGTGGTTATAAGAAACTCTTT.

The DNA of the CDR3 is TGTGCCTTGTGGGACCAGGGCGCTTTTGGGTTGGGCAAAAAAATCAAGGTATTT. This codes for CALWDQGAFGLGKKIKVF. The chain employs TRGV9 and TRGJP. TCRdb does not report a J gene; here it was assigned by matching the DNA to germline references. The CDR3 contains 18 residues. Trimming cost V 4 bases and J 9 bases; bases outside gene matches: 15. Germline loops: CDR1 GITISATS, CDR2 ISYDGTV (reference sequence).

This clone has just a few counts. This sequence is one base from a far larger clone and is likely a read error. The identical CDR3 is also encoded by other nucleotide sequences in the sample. CDR3 region: CALWEVHRCYKKLF. DNA of the CDR3: TGTGCCTTGTGGGAGGTCCACCGTTGTTACAAGAAACTCTTT. The chain joins TRGV9 to TRGJ1 or TRGJ2. The J gene, left out of TCRdb, was set here by checking the DNA against germline. CDR3 length equals 14 residues. The ends lost 1 base at V and 10 bases at J; junction bases unmatched: 13. The germline gives CDR1 GITISATS, CDR2 ISYDGTV (reference sequence).

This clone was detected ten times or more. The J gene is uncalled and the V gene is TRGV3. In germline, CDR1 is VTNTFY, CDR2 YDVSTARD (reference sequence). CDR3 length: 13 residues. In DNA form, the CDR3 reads TGTGCCACCTGGGACAGGGTTTATTATAAGAAGCTCTTT. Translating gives CATWDRVYYKKLF.

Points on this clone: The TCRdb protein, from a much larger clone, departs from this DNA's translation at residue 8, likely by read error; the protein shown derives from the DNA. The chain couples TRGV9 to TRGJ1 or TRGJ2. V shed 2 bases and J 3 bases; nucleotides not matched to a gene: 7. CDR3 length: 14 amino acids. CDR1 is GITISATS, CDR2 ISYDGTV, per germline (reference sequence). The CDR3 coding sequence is TGTGCCTTGTGGGAGGGCCGAAGTTATTATAAGAAACTCTTT. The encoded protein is CALWEGRSYYKKLF.

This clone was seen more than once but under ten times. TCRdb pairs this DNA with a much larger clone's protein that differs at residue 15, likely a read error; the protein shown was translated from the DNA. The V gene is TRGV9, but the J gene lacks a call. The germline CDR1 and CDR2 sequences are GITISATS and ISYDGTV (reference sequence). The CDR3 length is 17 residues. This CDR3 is CALWEVHSELGKKIEVF. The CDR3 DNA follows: TGTGCCTTGTGGGAGGTCCACTCGGAGTTGGGCAAAAAAATCGAGGTATTT.

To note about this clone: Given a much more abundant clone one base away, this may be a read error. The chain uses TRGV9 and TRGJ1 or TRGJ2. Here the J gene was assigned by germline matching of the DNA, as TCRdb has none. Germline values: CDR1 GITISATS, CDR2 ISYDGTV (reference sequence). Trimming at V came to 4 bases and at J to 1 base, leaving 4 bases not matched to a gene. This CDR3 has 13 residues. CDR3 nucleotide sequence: TGTGCCTTGTGGGATCCTAATTATTATAAGAAACTCTTT. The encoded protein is CALWDPNYYKKLF.